Each of the 21 T cell receptor beta chains below was sequenced from the same sample in a study of T cell changes during pregnancy in multiple sclerosis. Produced via immunoSEQ multiplex PCR; TCRdb's table is partial and in-frame only. Here the sample spans 50,000 to 60,000 clones, about 89% being singletons. Sequencing used CD4+ T cells from peripheral blood mononuclear cells, obtained in the first trimester of pregnancy. The source is a female donor with multiple sclerosis, enrolled in a pregnancy study.

The V gene is TRBV6-6, the J gene TRBJ2-1; TRBD2 aligns across 12 bases. Looked up from germline, CDR1 is MNHNY and CDR2 is SVGAGI (reference sequence). After removal of 2 bases from V and 10 bases from J, the junction contained 9 bases not matched to a gene. The CDR3 totals 16 residues. CDR3 coding DNA: TGTGCCAGCAGTTACCCTAGCGGGGGGGCCCCAAGCGAGCAGTTCTTC. Its translation: CASSYPSGGAPSEQFF.

V and J are TRBV19 and TRBJ1-5; no clear D. Trimming left V 11 bases short and J 2 bases short, with 13 bases between. Germline V gene sequence: CDR1 LNHDA, CDR2 SQIVND (reference sequence). CDR3 length: 13 amino acids. This chain's CDR3 is CAGSPGRNQPQHF. CDR3 nucleotides: TGTGCCGGATCTCCAGGTCGCAATCAGCCCCAGCATTTT.

V usage is TRBV7-9 and J usage is TRBJ1-2; D is possibly TRBD1 (6 bases). The ends were cut back, 2 bases at V and 8 bases at J, with 9 bases in the middle. The CDR3 is 12 residues long. Germline V lookup: CDR1 SEHNR, CDR2 FQNEAQ (reference sequence). The CDR3 here is CASSLYREGYTF. CDR3 nucleotides: TGTGCCAGCAGCTTATACAGGGAAGGCTACACCTTC.

This chain links TRBV14 with TRBJ2-5; unclear D gene. This CDR3 has 15 residues. Looked up from germline, CDR1 is SGHDN and CDR2 is FVKESK. V was shortened by 2 bases and J by 5 bases, with 15 bases between the two germline ends. CDR3 loop: CASSQHLPPMETQYF. In DNA, the CDR3 is TGTGCCAGCAGCCAACATCTACCGCCAATGGAGACCCAGTACTTC.

This clone is medium-sized. The chain is built from TRBV6-1 and TRBJ1-2; D is perhaps TRBD1 (6 bases). V lost 2 bases to trimming and J lost 14 bases, with 6 bases between them. The germline gives CDR1 MNHNS, CDR2 SASEGT. There are 9 residues in the CDR3. The DNA of the CDR3 is TGTGCCAGCAGTGAAAGGGGGACCTTC. This gives the protein CASSERGTF.

This clone has just a few counts. At one of its ends the junction is not consistent with the germline gene, which may arise from a read error. The V gene is TRBV25-1, the J gene TRBJ1-2; 7 bases are a match to TRBD1. Germline CDR1 MGHDK, CDR2 SYGVNS. This CDR3 region has 11 residues. The CDR3: CASSEATGRHF. The CDR3 DNA follows: TGTGCCAGCAGTGAAGCGACAGGGCGTCACTTC.

The rearrangement uses TRBV12-5 and TRBJ2-6; a possible D gene is TRBD2 (5 bases). The CDR3 covers 16 residues. Trimming took 7 bases from V and 0 from J, leaving 13 bases between them. CDR1 LGHNT and CDR2 FRNRAP come from the germline V gene. The CDR3 DNA is TGTGCTAGTGCCGTTATACGGGACTCTGGGGCCAACGTCCTGACTTTC. Translated, it gives CASAVIRDSGANVLTF.

This clone has just one count. The chain combines TRBV11-2 with TRBJ2-5, with D possibly matching TRBD2 (6 bases). The CDR3 has 14 residues. The germline V and J ends were trimmed by 1 base and 4 bases, with 10 bases remaining between them. In germline, CDR1 is SGHAT, CDR2 FQNNGV. CDR3 coding DNA: TGTGCCAGCAGCTTAGCTAACGGGAGAGAGACCCAGTACTTC. Amino acid sequence: CASSLANGRETQYF.

The rearrangement uses TRBV6-4 and TRBJ1-6; D ambiguous. The V gene's germline CDR1 is MRHNA and CDR2 SNTAGT. The CDR3 loop spans 17 amino acids. With 4 bases removed from V and 0 bases from J, the gap between germline ends came to 13 bases. CDR3 region: CASSATSLGSYNSPLHF. Written as DNA, the CDR3 is TGTGCCAGCAGTGCAACCTCTCTCGGCTCCTATAATTCACCCCTCCACTTT.

The chain links TRBV5-4 to TRBJ2-2; 7 positions agree with TRBD2. This CDR3 spans 17 amino acids. After removal of 1 base from V and 0 bases from J, the junction contained 6 bases not matched to a gene. The germline gives CDR1 SGHNT, CDR2 YYREEE (reference sequence). CDR3 residues: CASSLRTRPANTGELFF. The CDR3 nucleotides read TGTGCCAGCAGCTTGCGGACTAGGCCAGCGAACACCGGGGAGCTGTTTTTT.

The chain recombines TRBV7-2 with TRBJ2-5; D uncertain. The CDR3 is made up of 13 amino acids. CDR1 is SGHTA, CDR2 FQGNSA, per germline. Trimming cost V 4 bases and J 1 base, with 7 bases left between them. Written as DNA, the CDR3 is TGTGCCAGCAGCTACGAGATCCAAGAGACCCAGTACTTC. Protein: CASSYEIQETQYF.

The chain employs TRBV11-2 and TRBJ1-6, with D perhaps TRBD1 (5 bases). There are 18 residues in the CDR3. V lost 5 bases to trimming and J lost 6 bases, with 23 bases between them. In germline, CDR1 is SGHAT, CDR2 FQNNGV. The DNA for the CDR3 is TGTGCCAGCAGCCCAGGCTTTCTCAGGGATTCTGCTAATTCACCCCTCCACTTT. Translation gives CASSPGFLRDSANSPLHF.

This sequence joins TRBV7-3 and TRBJ2-3, with a possible D match to TRBD2 (6 bases). The CDR3 has 15 residues. The V end was cut by 0 bases, the J end by 2 bases, with 9 bases between. Per germline, CDR1 SGHTA and CDR2 FQGTGA. The chain's CDR3 is CASSLTGGNTDTQYF. As DNA, the CDR3 is TGTGCCAGCAGCTTAACGGGGGGTAACACAGATACGCAGTATTTT.

The chain has TRBV4-3 and TRBJ2-3, with TRBD2 identical over 11 bases. The CDR3 runs 17 residues. From germline, CDR1 is LGHNA and CDR2 YSLEER. With V trimmed by 4 bases and J by 0 bases, 6 bases remained unmatched. CDR3 in amino acids: CASSPAGTSGSTDTQYF. The CDR3 DNA sequence: TGCGCCAGCAGCCCCGCCGGGACTAGCGGTAGCACAGATACGCAGTATTTT.

The rearrangement joins TRBV19 to TRBJ1-2; possible D gene TRBD1, 5 bases. Trimming removed 10 bases from V and 4 bases from J, with 13 bases in between. The CDR3 contains 12 residues. Per germline, CDR1 LNHDA and CDR2 SQIVND (reference sequence). The CDR3 nucleotides are TGTGCCACTACAGGACGGATCTATGGCTACACCTTC. It is translated as CATTGRIYGYTF.

This sequence joins TRBV4-3 and TRBJ2-1, with TRBD2 matching 9 bases. CDR1 is LGHNA and CDR2 is YSLEER in the germline V gene. The CDR3 contains 16 residues. Trimming cost V 1 base and J 5 bases; bases outside gene matches: 6. The CDR3 bases are TGCGCCAGCAGCCAAGGGGGCGGGGGGGCGGACAATGAGCAGTTCTTC. Amino acid sequence: CASSQGGGGADNEQFF.

The chain carries TRBV5-1 and TRBJ2-2; tentatively, D is TRBD1 (5 bases). The V gene lost 3 bases and the J gene lost 3 bases, with 15 bases spanning the gap. The germline V gene has CDR1 SGHRS and CDR2 YFSETQ. The CDR3 has 16 amino acids. The CDR3 DNA reads as TGCGCCAGCAGCTCGAAACAGGCCCCCGACACCGGGGAGCTGTTTTTT. Translating it yields CASSSKQAPDTGELFF.

The chain uses TRBV11-2 and TRBJ2-7; 9 nucleotides line up with TRBD1. CDR1 and CDR2 from the germline V gene are SGHAT and FQNNGV. The junction had 6 bases not matched to a gene; V was cut back by 5 bases and J by 7 bases. This CDR3 spans 13 amino acids. As DNA, the CDR3 is TGTGCCAGCAGCCTGGACAGGGGCAGGGAGCAGTACTTC. This encodes CASSLDRGREQYF.

This chain links TRBV6-5 with TRBJ2-5; tentatively, D is TRBD2 (5 bases). In germline, CDR1 is MNHEY, CDR2 SVGAGI. Trimming cost V 3 bases and J 3 bases, with 8 bases left between them. The CDR3 covers 13 residues. For the CDR3, the DNA is TGTGCCAGCAGTTATTCGGGGAAAGAGACCCAGTACTTC. Translated, it gives CASSYSGKETQYF.

The V and J genes are TRBV6-1 and TRBJ2-4; D is possibly TRBD2 (7 bases). Trimming removed 4 bases at V and 3 bases at J, with 16 bases between. Germline V gene lookup returns CDR1 MNHNS and CDR2 SASEGT. This CDR3 contains 16 residues. This chain's CDR3 is CASSAGGVIIKNIQYF. As DNA, the CDR3 is TGTGCCAGCAGTGCGGGGGGCGTTATAATCAAAAACATTCAGTACTTC.

V is TRBV4-3 and J is TRBJ1-4; TRBD1 agrees at 10 bases. The V and J ends lost 0 bases and 7 bases, in that order; junction bases with no gene match: 5. Germline values: CDR1 LGHNA, CDR2 YSLEER. The CDR3 spans 16 residues. The DNA of the CDR3 is TGCGCCAGCAGCCAAGAGGGGACAGGGGCGGGTGAAAAACTGTTTTTT. Translation: CASSQEGTGAGEKLFF.